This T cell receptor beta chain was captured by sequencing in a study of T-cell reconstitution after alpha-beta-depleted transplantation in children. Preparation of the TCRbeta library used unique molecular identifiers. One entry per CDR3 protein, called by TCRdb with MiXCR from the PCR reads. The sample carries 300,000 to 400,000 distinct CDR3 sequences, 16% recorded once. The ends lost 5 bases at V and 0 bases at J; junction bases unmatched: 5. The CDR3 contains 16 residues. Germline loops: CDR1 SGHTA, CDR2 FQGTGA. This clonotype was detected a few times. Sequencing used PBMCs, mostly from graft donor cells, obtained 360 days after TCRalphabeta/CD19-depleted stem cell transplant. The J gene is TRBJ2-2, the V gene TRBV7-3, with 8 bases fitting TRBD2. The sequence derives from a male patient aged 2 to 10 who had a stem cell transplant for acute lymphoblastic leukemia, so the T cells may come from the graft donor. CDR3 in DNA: TGTGCCAGCAGCGCGCCGGGACTAGCGAACACCGGGGAGCTGTTTTTT. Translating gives CASSAPGLANTGELFF.